Listed below are T cell receptor beta chains from one sample, sequenced in a study of T cell repertoires in cytomegalovirus infection. TCRdb reprocessed the reads via MiXCR and lists one record per CDR3 protein. Found here are around 530,000 distinct CDR3 sequences, around 27% of them singletons; the top ten hold around 14%. Source material: PBMCs. These receptors were obtained from a human donor in good health (CMV status not recorded). Some clones in this sample may be carry-over from other donors' samples. The CDR3 runs from the conserved cysteine through the conserved F or W. The D gene is left open where the match is weak. Expanded clones are given a class, and other clones once, few, many or no size at all.

D gene	V gene	J gene	clone size	CDR3 DNA	CDR3 protein
-	TRBV20-1	TRBJ2-1	-	TGCAGTGGTTTGGAGACCTACAATGAGCAGTTCTTC	CSGLETYNEQFF
-	TRBV28	TRBJ2-7	few	TGTGCCAGCAGTTCCCCTCCCGTGGTCCCCTACGAGCAGTACTTC	CASSSPPVVPYEQYF
-	TRBV10-3	TRBJ2-2	-	TGTGCCATCAGTACTCGGGACACCGGGGAGCTGTTTTTT	CAISTRDTGELFF
-	TRBV12-3/TRBV12-4	TRBJ1-6	-	TGTGCCAGCAGCTCCGACGGAGGTTATAATTCACCCCTCCACTTT	CASSSDGGYNSPLHF
TRBD1	TRBV19	TRBJ2-1	few	TGTGCCGCGGGACAGGCCGACAATGAGCAGTTCTTC	CAAGQADNEQFF
TRBD2	TRBV5-3	TRBJ2-1	-	TGTGCCAGCAGCTTGGAAGGGACTAGCGGGTTCTCCTACAATGAGCAGTTCTTC	CASSLEGTSGFSYNEQFF
-	TRBV12-3/TRBV12-4	TRBJ2-1	-	TGTGCCAGCAGTTTATCTAGCGATGGATTGCAGTTCTTC	CASSLSSDGLQFF
-	TRBV7-2	TRBJ2-3	-	TGTGCCAGCAGCCCCCCCGACATCACAGATACGCAGTATTTT	CASSPPDITDTQYF
-	TRBV13	TRBJ1-1	-	TGTGCCAGCAGCACCCTACGGGACACTGAAGCTTTCTTT	CASSTLRDTEAFF
-	TRBV6-5	TRBJ2-7	-	TGTGCCAGCAGTATCACCGGACCGGCAGACTACGAGCAGTACTTC	CASSITGPADYEQYF
-	TRBV7-2	TRBJ1-1	many	TGTGCCAGCAGCCCTCGACAGGCAGAAGCTTTCTTT	CASSPRQAEAFF
TRBD2	TRBV7-6	TRBJ2-1	-	TGTGCCAGCAGCTCCCAACTAGCGGGAGGGCCCAATGAGCAGTTCTTC	CASSSQLAGGPNEQFF
-	TRBV28	TRBJ1-2	-	TGTGCCAGCAGTCTGGACGTCCGCTATGGCTACACCTTC	CASSLDVRYGYTF
-	TRBV5-4	TRBJ2-1	-	TGTGCCAGCAGCTTTCCCCCAGCGGCTGGGGGGAATGAGCAGTTCTTC	CASSFPPAAGGNEQFF
-	TRBV6-2/TRBV6-3	TRBJ2-3	few	TGTGCCAGCAGTTACTCGGGCAGTAGGCGAGGGGATACGCAGTATTTT	CASSYSGSRRGDTQYF
-	TRBV7-2	TRBJ2-1	-	TGTGCCAGCAGCTTTATCGGGAACTCCTACAATGAGCAGTTCTTC	CASSFIGNSYNEQFF
TRBD2	TRBV6-6	TRBJ2-3	-	TGTGCCAGCAGTTACTCGCGCCTAGCGGGAGTCGGGGGGGCCACAGATACGCAGTATTTT	CASSYSRLAGVGGATDTQYF
-	TRBV12-3/TRBV12-4	TRBJ1-1	-	TGTGCCAGCAGTCCTCGACAGTCTACTAATGAAGCTTTCTTT	CASSPRQSTNEAFF
-	TRBV29-1	TRBJ1-2	-	TGCAGCGTTGATAGGGCAGCTGCAAACTATGGCTACACCTTC	CSVDRAAANYGYTF
-	TRBV6-2/TRBV6-3	TRBJ2-1	few	TGTGCCAGCAGCCCCCGGAGAATGCGGCTAGTGGATCATGAGCAGTTCTTC	CASSPRRMRLVDHEQFF
-	TRBV5-6	TRBJ1-5	-	TGTGCCAGCAGCTTGAATGTGGGGGGCAATCAGCCCCAGCATTTT	CASSLNVGGNQPQHF
TRBD1	TRBV6-6	TRBJ1-6	-	TGTGCCAGCATCCCACTCCTTTCCGGGACAGGGTTCTCACCCCTCCACTTT	CASIPLLSGTGFSPLHF
TRBD2	TRBV6-6	TRBJ2-5	many	TGTGCCAGCAGTGCGGGACTAGCGGGAGTGGACCACAACCAAGAGACCCAGTACTTC	CASSAGLAGVDHNQETQYF
TRBD1	TRBV4-3	TRBJ2-1	few	TGCGCCAGCAGCCAAACCGGGACAGGGGTTCGGAATGAGCAGTTCTTC	CASSQTGTGVRNEQFF
-	TRBV7-3	TRBJ2-1	few	TGTGCCAGCAGTATCGGGATGGCCGATGAGCAGTTCTTC	CASSIGMADEQFF
TRBD2	TRBV7-2	TRBJ2-5	-	TGTGCCAGCAGCTCTCGGACTAGCCGGATGACAGAGACCCAGTACTTC	CASSSRTSRMTETQYF
-	TRBV7-2	TRBJ2-1	many	TGTGCCAGCAGCCCCTTTGGGGAGCAGTTCTTC	CASSPFGEQFF
-	TRBV7-2	TRBJ2-1	many	TGTGCCAGCAGCTTAGAACCGGGATACAATGAGCAGTTCTTC	CASSLEPGYNEQFF
-	TRBV6-5	TRBJ2-1	few	TGTGCCAGCAGATATGACGGGTTGGAGAGAGATGAGCAGTTCTTC	CASRYDGLERDEQFF
-	TRBV24-1	TRBJ2-3	-	TGTGCCACCAAGAATGAGGCAGATACGCAGTATTTT	CATKNEADTQYF
-	TRBV20-1	TRBJ2-1	few	TGCAGTGCTAGAGATCTGGGGTCCTCCCGCGATGAGCAGTTCTTC	CSARDLGSSRDEQFF
-	TRBV7-9	TRBJ1-5	many	TGTGCCAGCAGCTTAGACCAGAGCAATCAGCCCCAGCATTTT	CASSLDQSNQPQHF
-	TRBV2	TRBJ2-3	-	TGTGCCAGCAAGGTTGGACTCACGGGTGGAGATACGCAGTATTTT	CASKVGLTGGDTQYF
-	TRBV20-1	TRBJ1-6	-	TGCAGTGCTAGGTCAGGGGTTTCCTATAATTCACCCCTCCACTTT	CSARSGVSYNSPLHF